The clone carrying this T cell receptor (beta chain) was recorded at least ten times. This record belongs to a study of quantifying T cell responses using KT2 cells. Looking at the study overall: Reverse transcription used primers in the TCR alpha and beta constant regions.

V lost 1 base, J lost 0 bases, and 10 bases lay in between. CDR1 and CDR2 (germline): LGHNA, YSLEER. This CDR3 contains 17 residues. The cDNA 3' end received a ligated oligonucleotide with a UMI. First-round PCR used 3 to 4 cycles and beta primers RC1.1 and RC1.2 covering TRBC1 and TRBC2. From the UMI-ligation and nested PCR reads, TCRdb called clonotypes with MiXCR, one entry per CDR3 protein. The sample lists 40,000 to 55,000 distinct CDR3 sequences, more than 9% seen once, with under 11% in the top ten. Source material: PBMCs spiked with cells of the T cell clone KT2. The source of this sequence is a human donor. This chain joins TRBV4-3 and TRBJ2-6; perhaps TRBD2 as D (5 bases). The CDR3 bases are TGCGCCAGCAGCCAAGGGGAGAGCACCTCTGGGGCCAACGTCCTGACTTTC. Residues: CASSQGESTSGANVLTF.